The source of this TCR beta chain is a study of T cells in Graves' hyperthyroidism and ophthalmopathy. Study summary: At the time of initial diagnosis and before any treatment, peripheral blood was collected. Findings and caveats of the study: In the analysis, a 13 V-J model separated ophthalmopathy from stable hyperthyroidism. The model forecast ophthalmopathy, anticipating it by a median approximately 7 months before onset. Blood samples included most of the expanded thyroid clonotypes exceeding 0.001.

Amplification yielded TCR beta CDR3 regions, with RNA transcripts as the source. HTBI primers drove first-round RT-PCR of the TCR CDR3. TCRdb re-analysed the multiplex PCR reads in MiXCR, keeping a single row per CDR3 protein. The sample has some 510,000 distinct CDR3 sequences; around 21% are singletons. Trimming removed 7 bases from V and 6 bases from J, with 15 bases in between. The CDR3 contains 13 residues. Germline CDR1 is MNHNS and CDR2 is SASEGT. This clonotype was seen many times. The antigen remains unidentified. The rearrangement joins TRBV6-1 to TRBJ1-2, with D perhaps matching TRBD1 (5 bases). What was sequenced was blood. The sequence was obtained from a man between 18 and 29 years old with Graves' hyperthyroidism. In nucleotides, the CDR3 is TGTGCCAGCACCAACGGGCCAGGGAATGGCTACACCTTC. It translates to CASTNGPGNGYTF.